Below, 22 T cell receptor beta chains from the same sample are listed, as sequenced in a study of cytotoxic CD8 clonotypes in ibrutinib-treated CLL. TCRdb's table, derived via immunoSEQ multiplex PCR, lists solely in-frame clones and lacks some. The sample includes 150,000 or so clones, about three quarters seen only once; the top ten take 5% to 5.5%. The sequencing used PBMCs, collected after 24 months of ibrutinib treatment. These receptors were taken from a human donor with chronic lymphocytic leukemia.

The J gene is TRBJ1-2, the V gene TRBV28; 8 nucleotides agree with TRBD1. Germline trimming cut 2 bases from V and 7 bases from J; bases unmatched to any gene: 12. This CDR3 is 16 amino acids long. Germline values: CDR1 MDHEN, CDR2 SYDVKM. The CDR3, as DNA: TGTGCCAGCAGTTTAGACCGGACAGGGAGGCCCCTTGGCTACACCTTC. Translating gives CASSLDRTGRPLGYTF.

V usage is TRBV7-8 and J usage is TRBJ2-5; TRBD2 agrees at 7 bases. In germline, CDR1 is SGHVS, CDR2 FQNEAQ. Trimming took 5 bases from V and 5 from J; bases not matched to a gene: 5. This CDR3 spans 13 amino acids. DNA of the CDR3: TGTGCCAGCAGCCCGGAGCGGGGCGAGACCCAGTACTTC. It yields the protein CASSPERGETQYF.

The rearrangement uses TRBV7-3 and TRBJ2-7; D is tentatively TRBD1 or TRBD2 (6 bases each). This CDR3 has 13 residues. Germline V gene data show CDR1 as SGHTA and CDR2 as FQGTGA. Trimming pared 5 bases from V and 9 bases from J, leaving 17 bases between. The CDR3 is CASSPRLGGAQYF. The CDR3 coding sequence is TGTGCCAGCAGCCCCCGTCTGGGGGGCGCGCAGTACTTC.

The V call is TRBV7-9, the J call TRBJ1-4; D perhaps matches TRBD1 (5 bases). The CDR3 totals 15 residues. V lost 5 bases, J lost 8 bases, and 18 bases lay in between. The V gene's germline CDR1 is SEHNR and CDR2 FQNEAQ (reference sequence). Here the CDR3 reads CASSPLRGDREKLFF. The CDR3 DNA reads TGTGCCAGCAGCCCCCTTCGGGGGGATCGGGAAAAACTGTTTTTT.

The chain employs TRBV6-5 and TRBJ1-1; tentative D call: TRBD1 (6 bases). V lost 10 bases and J lost 3, with 21 bases in between. The CDR3 runs to 15 residues. In germline, CDR1 is MNHEY, CDR2 SVGAGI. CDR3 residues: CATHGAGEEDTEAFF. In nucleotides, the CDR3 is TGTGCCACCCACGGGGCAGGGGAGGAGGACACTGAAGCTTTCTTT.

The V and J genes are TRBV9 and TRBJ1-1; D remains ambiguous. The CDR3 runs 13 residues. Deletions cut 4 bases from V and 9 bases from J, with 16 bases between. Germline CDR1 and CDR2: SGDLS and YYNGEE. This CDR3 is CASSLGLNSQAFF. The CDR3 DNA follows: TGTGCCAGCAGCCTAGGCTTGAACAGCCAAGCTTTCTTT.

This clone was detected once. The V gene is TRBV27, the J gene TRBJ1-1; D is possibly TRBD1 (5 bases). Germline CDR1 reads MNHEY; CDR2 reads SMNVEV (reference sequence). The CDR3 consists of 13 residues. Trimming took off 2 bases at V and 5 bases at J, with 9 bases between the two ends. The CDR3 here is CASSLGAATEAFF. The CDR3 DNA reads TGTGCCAGCAGTTTAGGGGCTGCTACTGAAGCTTTCTTT.

This clone has only a few counts. This sample includes further DNA sequences coding for the same CDR3. The chain employs TRBV5-1 and TRBJ2-5; D assignment may be TRBD1 or TRBD2 (6 bases each). CDR1 and CDR2 from the germline V gene are SGHRS and YFSETQ. V dropped 0 bases and J dropped 5 bases, with 17 bases sitting between them. This CDR3 spans 16 amino acids. CDR3 region: CASSLGGGGSGETQYF. CDR3 sequence (DNA): TGCGCCAGCAGCTTGGGTGGAGGGGGGAGCGGCGAGACCCAGTACTTC.

This sequence joins TRBV11-1 and TRBJ2-1; D is perhaps TRBD2 (5 bases). V dropped 4 bases and J dropped 7 bases, with 17 bases sitting between them. This CDR3 has 15 residues. Germline V gives CDR1 SGHAT, CDR2 FQDESV (reference sequence). Here the CDR3 reads CASSSRPGLGNEQFF. In DNA, the CDR3 is TGTGCCAGCAGCTCCCGACCGGGATTGGGGAATGAGCAGTTCTTC.

This rearrangement joins TRBV27 to TRBJ1-5; 9 bases line up with TRBD1. This CDR3 contains 14 residues. From germline, CDR1 is MNHEY and CDR2 SMNVEV (reference sequence). V shed 1 base and J 8 bases; nucleotides not matched to a gene: 3. This CDR3 reads CASSLLGTGKPQHF. CDR3 nucleotide sequence: TGTGCCAGCAGTTTATTGGGGACAGGGAAGCCCCAGCATTTT.

This clone occurred a few times. The chain is built from TRBV19 and TRBJ2-3, with TRBD2 identical over 10 bases. Per the germline V gene, CDR1 is LNHDA and CDR2 is SQIVND (reference sequence). Trimming took 1 base from V and 2 from J; bases not matched to a gene: 9. There are 18 residues in the CDR3. The CDR3 loop is CASSIGPTSGAATDTQYF. The DNA of the CDR3 is TGTGCCAGTAGTATAGGCCCTACTAGCGGGGCAGCCACAGATACGCAGTATTTT.

This clone was seen a handful of times. The rearrangement links TRBV11-3 to TRBJ2-7; the D gene is possibly TRBD2 (5 bases). The V end lost 1 base, the J end lost 4 bases, and 8 bases lay between the germline ends. Germline CDR1 and CDR2: SGHNT and YENEEA. The CDR3 contains 13 residues. For the CDR3, the DNA is TGTGCCAGCAGCTTAGGCTCGGGATACGAGCAGTACTTC. As protein: CASSLGSGYEQYF.

This rearrangement joins TRBV6-1 to TRBJ1-1; TRBD1 matches 7 bases. Germline CDR1 reads MNHNS; CDR2 reads SASEGT. The CDR3 spans 15 residues. Germline trimming cut 6 bases from V and 4 bases from J; bases unmatched to any gene: 11. For the CDR3, the DNA is TGTGCCAGCAGCAAGGGGGCGGTGGCAGGCACTGAAGCTTTCTTT. Its protein product is CASSKGAVAGTEAFF.

The V and J genes are TRBV6-6 and TRBJ2-1; TRBD2 agrees at 9 bases. V was clipped by 5 bases and J by 5 bases; unmatched bases: 10. This CDR3 spans 16 amino acids. Germline lookup yields CDR1 MNHNY and CDR2 SVGAGI (reference sequence). The CDR3 nucleotides are TGTGCCAGCAGTACCCCCGGGACTAGCAGGGACAATGAGCAGTTCTTC. It encodes CASSTPGTSRDNEQFF.

This clone was seen a handful of times. The chain recombines TRBV5-1 with TRBJ1-4; TRBD1 is a possible D gene (5 bases). The CDR3 sequence is 15 residues long. Germline values: CDR1 SGHRS, CDR2 YFSETQ. V was cut by 5 bases and J by 7 bases, with 18 bases left in between. The CDR3 is CASRLVGGGGEKLFF. The CDR3 nucleotides are TGCGCCAGCAGGCTGGTTGGCGGGGGAGGTGAAAAACTGTTTTTT.

The CDR3 protein is CASSMEAASGYNEQFF. The CDR3 DNA sequence: TGTGCCAGTAGTATGGAGGCGGCTAGCGGCTACAATGAGCAGTTCTTC. This chain links TRBV19 with TRBJ2-1; the match to TRBD2 covers 7 bases. The ends lost 3 bases at V and 3 bases at J; junction bases unmatched: 8. CDR1 is LNHDA and CDR2 is SQIVND in the germline V gene (reference sequence). The CDR3 has 16 residues.

This clone was detected a few times. The chain employs TRBV6-5 and TRBJ2-7; 7 nucleotides match TRBD2. The CDR3 totals 14 residues. CDR1 and CDR2 (germline): MNHEY, SVGAGI. Losses at the gene ends were 7 bases for V and 6 bases for J; bases not matched to a gene: 12. The CDR3 DNA reads as TGTGCCAGCACCCGGGGGAGGGCGGAGGGCGAGCAGTACTTC. This codes for CASTRGRAEGEQYF.

The V gene is TRBV7-2, the J gene TRBJ1-2; 7 bases align to TRBD1. This CDR3 spans 14 amino acids. CDR1 is SGHTA, CDR2 FQGNSA, per germline. V lost 5 bases to trimming and J lost 8 bases; unmatched junction nucleotides: 11. The CDR3 here is CASSPRTGSVGYTF. Written as DNA, the CDR3 is TGTGCCAGCAGCCCCAGGACAGGCTCGGTAGGCTACACCTTC.

The chain recombines TRBV10-3 with TRBJ2-7; no definite D call. The germline V gene has CDR1 ENHRY and CDR2 SYGVKD. V gave up 0 bases and J gave up 4 bases, with 10 bases separating them. This CDR3 is 14 amino acids long. The CDR3 protein is CAISESAGPYEQYF. DNA for the CDR3: TGTGCCATCAGTGAGTCGGCAGGCCCGTACGAGCAGTACTTC.

V gene TRBV7-9 combines with J gene TRBJ1-6; TRBD1 aligns across 10 bases. The trim removed 10 bases at V and 10 bases at J, leaving 10 bases unmatched. This CDR3 contains 14 residues. Germline CDR1 reads SEHNR; CDR2 reads FQNEAQ (reference sequence). CDR3 loop: CATPTGTGASPLHF. The CDR3 nucleotides read TGTGCCACCCCGACCGGGACAGGGGCCTCACCCCTCCACTTT. The whole variable domain, filled in from reference TRBV7-9 and TRBJ1-6, reads DTGVSQNPRHKITKRGQNVTFRCDPISEHNRLYWYRQTLGQGPEFLTYFQNEAQLEKSRLLSDRFSAERPKGSFSTLEIQRTEQGDSAMYLCATPTGTGASPLHFGNGTRLTVT.

This clone showed up just a few times. The rearrangement uses TRBV5-5 and TRBJ1-2; 11 bases map to TRBD1. With 4 bases clipped from V and 8 bases from J, the junction kept 7 bases outside the gene matches. The CDR3 sequence is 14 residues long. Germline CDR1 SGHKS, CDR2 YYEKEE (reference sequence). CDR3 in amino acids: CASSRGQGAGGYTF. The CDR3 bases are TGTGCCAGCAGCCGAGGACAGGGGGCGGGAGGCTACACCTTC. Using reference TRBV5-5 and TRBJ1-2 for the parts outside the CDR3, the full variable domain is DAGVTQSPTHLIKTRGQQVTLRCSPISGHKSVSWYQQVLGQGPQFIFQYYEKEERGRGNFPDRFSARQFPNYSSELNVNALLLGDSALYLCASSRGQGAGGYTFGSGTRLTVV.

The chain carries TRBV9 and TRBJ2-3; no firm D call. Trimming cost V 0 bases and J 1 base, with 12 bases left between them. There are 16 residues in the CDR3. In germline, CDR1 is SGDLS, CDR2 YYNGEE. The chain's CDR3 is CASSVGGRLGTDTQYF. The CDR3 region has the DNA TGTGCCAGCAGCGTAGGGGGTAGATTGGGCACAGATACGCAGTATTTT.